This TCR beta chain was identified in a study of shared clonotypes between healthy human individuals. Every subset's genomic DNA went evenly onto several immunoSEQ plates. In the original analysis: ImmunoSEQ output lacked quality scores and full-length reads, limiting matched filtering. Using immunoSEQ multiplex PCR, the repertoire was profiled, and TCRdb retains in-frame clones only, with some absent. V, J and clone size derive from that table, while D and trimming were established from the DNA sequence. This repertoire shows about 2.1 million clones, approximately 92% found once; its top ten account for under 2%. Terminally differentiated effector memory CD45RA+ cells were excluded from the naive CD8 cells, which were CD45RO-negative and positively selected for CCR7. Germline CDR1 and CDR2: SGHDT and YYEEEE. The CDR3 is made up of 15 amino acids. The V gene lost 4 bases and the J gene lost 1 base, with 13 bases spanning the gap.

The clonotype was recovered from a man younger than 35 in good health. Some clones in this sample may be carry-over from other donors' samples. Sequenced: naive CD8+ T cells from PBMCs. The chain links TRBV5-6 to TRBJ2-3; tentative D call: TRBD1 (5 bases). The CDR3 protein is CASSPPGLRTDTQYF. The DNA for the CDR3 is TGTGCCAGCAGCCCCCCAGGGCTCCGCACAGATACGCAGTATTTT. Complete variable domain (other parts from reference TRBV5-6 and TRBJ2-3): DAGVTQSPTHLIKTRGQQVTLRCSPKSGHDTVSWYQQALGQGPQFIFQYYEEEERQRGNFPDRFSGHQFPNYSSELNVNALLLGDSALYLCASSPPGLRTDTQYFGPGTRLTVL.